Listed below are T cell receptor beta chains from one sample, sequenced in a study of patients and donors after allogeneic stem cell transplantation. In TCRdb, the RT-PCR reads were re-called with MiXCR into one record per CDR3 protein. The profile shows roughly 190,000 distinct CDR3 sequences, less than 45% of them singletons. The sequencing input was blood, either unsorted or a sorted T cell fraction (not recorded which). The receptors were sampled from a human donor who was either an allogeneic HSCT recipient or a stem cell or donor lymphocyte infusion donor (not recorded which). It is not recorded whose cells these are; they may come from a transplant donor. CDR3s include the opening cysteine and the closing phenylalanine or tryptophan. A D gene is named only where the DNA matches it firmly. The size field is filled for only some rows; it gives once, few, many or a size class.

clone size,V gene,D gene,J gene,CDR3 DNA,CDR3 protein
NA,TRBV7-6,NA,TRBJ2-7,TGTGCCAGCAGCTTATACAGGGATACCTACGAGCAGTACTTC,CASSLYRDTYEQYF
NA,TRBV19,NA,TRBJ1-3,TGTGCCAGTAGCGCGACAGTCCCTGGAAACACCATATATTTT,CASSATVPGNTIYF
once,TRBV18,NA,TRBJ1-1,TGTGCCAGCTCACCTCGGGGGGCTTTGGTGAACACTGAAGCTTTCTTT,CASSPRGALVNTEAFF
few,TRBV5-6,NA,TRBJ1-1,TGTGCCAGCAGCCCGGGACTCACTGAAGCTTTCTTT,CASSPGLTEAFF
NA,TRBV24-1,NA,TRBJ1-1,TGTGCCACCAGTGAGGGGAGGAACACTGAAGCTTTCTTT,CATSEGRNTEAFF
few,TRBV2,TRBD1,TRBJ1-2,TGTGCCAGCACCCCCGACAGGGAAAAAAACTATGGCTACACCTTC,CASTPDREKNYGYTF
few,TRBV29-1,NA,TRBJ2-5,TGCAGCGTTGAAGATTCTTTAAGCAATAGGGTCCAAGAGACCCAGTACTTC,CSVEDSLSNRVQETQYF
NA,TRBV20-1,TRBD1,TRBJ1-1,TGCAGTGCTTACACTGACAGGGGCAACACTGAAGCTTTCTTT,CSAYTDRGNTEAFF
few,TRBV7-9,TRBD2,TRBJ2-1,TGTGCCAGCAGCTTCTATAGCGGGAGGGACTCCAATGAGCAGTTCTTC,CASSFYSGRDSNEQFF
few,TRBV9,NA,TRBJ1-4,TGTGCCAGCAGCGCACGAACAGGGAATGGAGAAAAACTGTTTTTT,CASSARTGNGEKLFF
many,TRBV10-3,NA,TRBJ1-5,TGTGCCATCAGTGGAAAGGGGATACGGCCCCAGCATTTT,CAISGKGIRPQHF
NA,TRBV6-1,TRBD1,TRBJ1-2,TGTGCCAGCAGTGGGCAGGGGGCAGGTTGGGGCTACACCTTC,CASSGQGAGWGYTF
once,TRBV19,NA,TRBJ2-2,NA,CASTSGANTGELFF
once,TRBV7-2,TRBD1,TRBJ1-5,TGTGCCAGCAGCTACGACAGGGACAGCAATCAGCCCCAGCATTTT,CASSYDRDSNQPQHF
few,TRBV6-5,NA,TRBJ1-2,TGTGCCAGCAGTCCCTACAACAGGGTGAGCTATGGCTACACCTTC,CASSPYNRVSYGYTF
NA,TRBV4-3,NA,TRBJ2-7,TGCGCCAGCAGCCAAGAAATCGGGGGGCTCTCCTACGAGCAGTACTTC,CASSQEIGGLSYEQYF
NA,TRBV28,TRBD2,TRBJ2-7,TGTGCCAGCAGTGGGACTAGCGGCTACGAGCAGTACTTC,CASSGTSGYEQYF
NA,TRBV5-5,NA,TRBJ1-2,TGTGCCAGCAGCTTGCAAGGGGCCATCACTAACTATGGCTACACCTTC,CASSLQGAITNYGYTF